These 29 T cell receptor beta chains share one sample of origin, sequenced in a study of blood T cell repertoires in COVID-19. Generated by immunoSEQ multiplex PCR, the TCRdb table keeps only in-frame clones and is missing some. The data show approximately 90,000 clones, 65% to 90% seen once. The sample comprised peripheral blood. The receptors stem from a man aged 60 to 75 with acute or convalescent COVID-19.

The V gene is TRBV6-6, the J gene TRBJ1-6; 7 bases are shared with TRBD1. Germline CDR1 MNHNY, CDR2 SVGAGI (reference sequence). Unmatched junction bases numbered 9, after V lost 8 bases and J lost 8 bases. The CDR3 loop spans 14 amino acids. CDR3 nucleotide sequence: TGTGCCAGCCGGGGACAGCAAGGGGATTCACCCCTCCACTTT. Amino acids: CASRGQQGDSPLHF.

The chain joins TRBV7-2 to TRBJ2-1; TRBD1 matches 8 bases. Germline loops: CDR1 SGHTA, CDR2 FQGNSA. The CDR3 consists of 15 residues. V lost 5 bases and J lost 4; bases outside the gene matches: 7. The CDR3 spells CASSQGQGGYNEQFF. CDR3 coding DNA: TGTGCCAGCAGCCAAGGACAGGGAGGATACAATGAGCAGTTCTTC.

The chain couples TRBV20-1 to TRBJ1-4; D might be TRBD1 (6 bases). CDR1 is DFQATT, CDR2 SNEGSKA, per germline (reference sequence). This CDR3 has 11 amino acids. Trimming shortened V by 5 bases and J by 6 bases, and 7 bases separated the two germline ends. CDR3 in DNA: TGCAGTGCTCGGACAGATGAAAAACTGTTTTTT. Translating it yields CSARTDEKLFF.

This clone was picked up a small number of times. The CDR3 region has the DNA TGTGCCAGCAGCTTGGACAGGGGATTCTATGGCTACACCTTC. It translates to CASSLDRGFYGYTF. The chain combines TRBV5-4 with TRBJ1-2, with TRBD1 identical over 7 bases. J gave up 4 bases and V 0 bases, and 3 bases lay outside the gene matches. The V gene's germline CDR1 is SGHNT and CDR2 YYREEE (reference sequence). This CDR3 is 14 amino acids long.

Many counts were recorded for this clone. The V gene is TRBV4-2, the J gene TRBJ2-7, with 8 nucleotides matching TRBD2. Germline V CDR1 and CDR2: LGHNA, YNFKEQ. With V trimmed by 0 bases and J by 0 bases, 1 base remained unmatched. The CDR3 totals 15 residues. The CDR3 sequence: CASSQDTSGSYEQYF. The CDR3 DNA is TGTGCCAGCAGCCAAGATACTAGCGGCTCCTACGAGCAGTACTTC.

This clone was counted a few times. The genes are TRBV9 and TRBJ1-3; maybe TRBD1 (5 bases). There are 15 residues in the CDR3. The ends were cut back, 3 bases at V and 2 bases at J, with 12 bases in the middle. CDR1 SGDLS and CDR2 YYNGEE come from the germline V gene. The CDR3 DNA sequence: TGTGCCAGCAGCGCCAATCCGGGGGCTGGAAACACCATATATTTT. As protein: CASSANPGAGNTIYF.

This clone was found a few times. V usage is TRBV2 and J usage is TRBJ1-1; 7 bases align to TRBD1. Unmatched junction bases numbered 5, after V lost 7 bases and J lost 0 bases. Germline loops: CDR1 SNHLY, CDR2 FYNNEI. The CDR3 is made up of 14 amino acids. The CDR3 sequence is CASTWGQLNTEAFF. In DNA form, the CDR3 reads TGTGCCAGCACCTGGGGACAGCTGAACACTGAAGCTTTCTTT.

V and J are TRBV29-1 and TRBJ1-5; tentatively, D is TRBD1 (5 bases). The V end lost 4 bases, the J end lost 4 bases, and 14 bases lay between the germline ends. The length of the CDR3 is 14 residues. CDR1 and CDR2 from the germline V gene are SQVTM and ANQGSEA. CDR3 nucleotide sequence: TGCAGCGTTGGGGGCACCGGATCTAATCAGCCCCAGCATTTT. Its translation is CSVGGTGSNQPQHF.

V is TRBV24-1 and J is TRBJ1-5, with D possibly TRBD1 on 6 matching bases. Germline V gives CDR1 KGHDR, CDR2 SFDVKD. The germline V and J ends were trimmed by 3 bases and 4 bases, with 9 bases remaining between them. CDR3 length equals 14 residues. CDR3 residues: CATSDTGQNQPQHF. CDR3 nucleotide sequence: TGTGCCACCAGTGATACGGGACAAAATCAGCCCCAGCATTTT.

The chain uses TRBV21-1 and TRBJ2-7; the table names TRBD1, a call not compared with the DNA. TRBV21-1 is noted as a pseudogene. There are 11 residues in the CDR3. The CDR3 bases are TGTGCCAGCAGCTTTCACTACGAGCAGTACTTC. Translating gives CASSFHYEQYF.

This chain connects TRBV30 to TRBJ1-2; 7 bases map to TRBD1. The V and J ends lost 2 bases and 2 bases, in that order; junction bases with no gene match: 2. Looked up from germline, CDR1 is GTSNPN and CDR2 is SVGIG (reference sequence). This CDR3 contains 13 residues. The CDR3 DNA sequence: TGTGCCTGGAGTTTGGGACAGAACTATGGCTACACCTTC. Its translation: CAWSLGQNYGYTF.

This chain uses TRBV30 with TRBJ1-6; D is undetermined. V shed 4 bases and J shed 5 bases, with 18 bases lying between them. CDR1 GTSNPN and CDR2 SVGIG come from the germline V gene (reference sequence). This CDR3 has 16 residues. The CDR3 protein is CAWMPFGGYNNSPLHF. The CDR3 DNA sequence: TGTGCCTGGATGCCGTTCGGAGGTTACAATAATTCACCCCTCCACTTT.

The CDR3 bases are TGTGCCACCAGTGATTGGGAGCTAGATACGCAGTATTTT. Its translation is CATSDWELDTQYF. V gene TRBV24-1 combines with J gene TRBJ2-3; TRBD2 might be the D (5 bases). Germline assignment: CDR1 KGHDR and CDR2 SFDVKD. CDR3 size: 13 residues. The germline V and J ends were trimmed by 2 bases and 5 bases, with 7 bases remaining between them.

The chain couples TRBV6-5 to TRBJ2-3; TRBD2 matches 7 bases. V lost 2 bases and J lost 5; bases outside the gene matches: 4. CDR3 length: 14 residues. Per germline, CDR1 MNHEY and CDR2 SVGAGI. CDR3 region: CASSYAGVVDTQYF. The CDR3 DNA is TGTGCCAGCAGTTACGCGGGAGTGGTAGATACGCAGTATTTT.

The V gene is TRBV6-5, the J gene TRBJ1-1; 7 bases line up with TRBD1. V was pared by 10 bases and J by 4 bases, with 12 bases of the junction left unmatched. The CDR3 has 14 residues. Germline V gene lookup returns CDR1 MNHEY and CDR2 SVGAGI. The CDR3 loop is CAIKGGGAGTEAFF. The CDR3 DNA is TGTGCCATAAAAGGAGGGGGCGCGGGCACTGAAGCTTTCTTT.

The J gene is TRBJ2-1, the V gene TRBV18; possible D gene TRBD2, 6 bases. The CDR3 consists of 17 residues. Germline values: CDR1 KGHSH, CDR2 LQKENI. V lost 2 bases and J lost 2, with 16 bases in between. CDR3 region: CASSPETVGTPYNEQFF. The CDR3 nucleotides read TGTGCCAGCTCACCAGAAACGGTCGGGACTCCCTACAATGAGCAGTTCTTC.

The chain has TRBV18 and TRBJ1-2; 7 bases align to TRBD1. The CDR3 totals 15 residues. Trimming took 3 bases from V and 3 from J; bases not matched to a gene: 7. Germline CDR1 and CDR2: KGHSH and LQKENI. CDR3 DNA sequence: TGTGCCAGCTCACCCCAGTCCGACAGGGACTATGGCTACACCTTC. It is translated as CASSPQSDRDYGYTF.

This clone showed up just once. The chain uses TRBV5-1 and TRBJ1-1; the D is unclear. Trimming left V 1 base short and J 2 bases short, with 9 bases between. This CDR3 is 14 amino acids long. Germline CDR1 and CDR2: SGHRS and YFSETQ. The CDR3 nucleotides are TGCGCCAGCAGCTTGACCTCAGGCAACACTGAAGCTTTCTTT. Its protein product is CASSLTSGNTEAFF.

This chain connects TRBV11-2 to TRBJ2-1; 8 bases line up with TRBD1. Germline trimming cut 5 bases from V and 3 bases from J; bases unmatched to any gene: 6. Germline lookup yields CDR1 SGHAT and CDR2 FQNNGV. This CDR3 has 15 residues. CDR3 sequence (DNA): TGTGCCAGCAGCCGCGGGACAGGTGTCTACAATGAGCAGTTCTTC. This codes for CASSRGTGVYNEQFF.

V and J are TRBV4-3 and TRBJ2-1; possibly TRBD2 for D (5 bases). Trimming stripped 1 base from V and 3 bases from J, with 13 bases between. The CDR3 spans 16 residues. Germline CDR1 LGHNA, CDR2 YSLEER. This CDR3 reads CASSQVSGRGYNEQFF. In nucleotides, the CDR3 is TGCGCCAGCAGCCAAGTAAGCGGTCGGGGCTACAATGAGCAGTTCTTC.

This chain joins TRBV6-1 and TRBJ2-3, with D tentatively TRBD1 (6 bases). Germline assignment: CDR1 MNHNS and CDR2 SASEGT. The CDR3 runs 14 residues. Trimming removed 2 bases from V and 5 bases from J, with 11 bases in between. DNA for the CDR3: TGTGCCAGCAGTGAACAGGGGCAGGAAGATACGCAGTATTTT. This translates into CASSEQGQEDTQYF.

V gene TRBV5-1 combines with J gene TRBJ2-5; 8 bases map to TRBD2. The junction had 4 bases not matched to a gene; V was cut back by 1 base and J by 2 bases. The germline V gene has CDR1 SGHRS and CDR2 YFSETQ. The CDR3 consists of 15 residues. For the CDR3, the DNA is TGCGCCAGCAGCTTGACCGGCGGGGGGCAAGAGACCCAGTACTTC. Translated, it gives CASSLTGGGQETQYF.

The chain couples TRBV6-5 to TRBJ2-5; possibly TRBD2 for D (6 bases). The CDR3 runs 14 residues. Trimming took 6 bases from V and 2 from J, leaving 13 bases between them. CDR1 MNHEY and CDR2 SVGAGI come from the germline V gene. Written as DNA, the CDR3 is TGTGCCAGCAGGTGGGGGAGGCTACAAGAGACCCAGTACTTC. It yields the protein CASRWGRLQETQYF.

This clone has only a few counts. The CDR3 sequence: CASRLGGTGELFF. CDR3 bases: TGTGCCAGCCGACTGGGGGGAACCGGGGAGCTGTTTTTT. The V call is TRBV9, the J call TRBJ2-2; maybe TRBD2 (6 bases). V was shortened by 7 bases and J by 5 bases, with 12 bases between the two germline ends. Germline-derived CDR1 and CDR2 are SGDLS and YYNGEE. This CDR3 contains 13 residues.

This chain links TRBV25-1 with TRBJ1-4, with D tentatively TRBD1 (5 bases). CDR3 length: 16 residues. V was pared by 1 base and J by 5 bases, with 14 bases between. Germline V gene lookup returns CDR1 MGHDK and CDR2 SYGVNS. The CDR3 here is CASSELQDLLNEKLFF. CDR3 nucleotide sequence: TGTGCCAGCAGTGAATTACAGGACCTCCTAAATGAAAAACTGTTTTTT.

This rearrangement joins TRBV7-9 to TRBJ2-5, with D possibly matching TRBD2 (6 bases). The germline V gene encodes CDR1 SEHNR and CDR2 FQNEAQ (reference sequence). V was shortened by 5 bases and J by 0 bases, with 10 bases between the two germline ends. This CDR3 is 14 amino acids long. CDR3 nucleotides: TGTGCCAGCAGCCACTGGAGGGACCAAGAGACCCAGTACTTC. This sequence encodes CASSHWRDQETQYF.

V is TRBV9 and J is TRBJ2-5, with D hard to call. The CDR3 totals 14 residues. In germline, CDR1 is SGDLS, CDR2 YYNGEE. V lost 0 bases and J 1 base, leaving 7 bases between the germline ends. For the CDR3, the DNA is TGTGCCAGCAGCGTAGGAGCGCCCCAAGAGACCCAGTACTTC. Residues: CASSVGAPQETQYF.

The chain is built from TRBV7-9 and TRBJ2-3; 9 bases match TRBD2. The length of the CDR3 is 16 residues. Losses at the gene ends were 6 bases for V and 2 bases for J; bases not matched to a gene: 9. Germline CDR1 SEHNR, CDR2 FQNEAQ (reference sequence). CDR3 coding DNA: TGTGCCAGCAGTTCCATAGCGGGAGCCCCCACAGATACGCAGTATTTT. The encoded protein is CASSSIAGAPTDTQYF.

The chain has TRBV4-2 and TRBJ1-6, with D possibly matching TRBD1 (5 bases). Per germline, CDR1 LGHNA and CDR2 YNFKEQ. Trimming stripped 1 base from V and 10 bases from J, with 8 bases between. CDR3 length equals 13 residues. The CDR3 sequence is CASSQAWGSPLHF. In DNA, the CDR3 is TGTGCCAGCAGCCAAGCCTGGGGCTCACCCCTCCACTTT.